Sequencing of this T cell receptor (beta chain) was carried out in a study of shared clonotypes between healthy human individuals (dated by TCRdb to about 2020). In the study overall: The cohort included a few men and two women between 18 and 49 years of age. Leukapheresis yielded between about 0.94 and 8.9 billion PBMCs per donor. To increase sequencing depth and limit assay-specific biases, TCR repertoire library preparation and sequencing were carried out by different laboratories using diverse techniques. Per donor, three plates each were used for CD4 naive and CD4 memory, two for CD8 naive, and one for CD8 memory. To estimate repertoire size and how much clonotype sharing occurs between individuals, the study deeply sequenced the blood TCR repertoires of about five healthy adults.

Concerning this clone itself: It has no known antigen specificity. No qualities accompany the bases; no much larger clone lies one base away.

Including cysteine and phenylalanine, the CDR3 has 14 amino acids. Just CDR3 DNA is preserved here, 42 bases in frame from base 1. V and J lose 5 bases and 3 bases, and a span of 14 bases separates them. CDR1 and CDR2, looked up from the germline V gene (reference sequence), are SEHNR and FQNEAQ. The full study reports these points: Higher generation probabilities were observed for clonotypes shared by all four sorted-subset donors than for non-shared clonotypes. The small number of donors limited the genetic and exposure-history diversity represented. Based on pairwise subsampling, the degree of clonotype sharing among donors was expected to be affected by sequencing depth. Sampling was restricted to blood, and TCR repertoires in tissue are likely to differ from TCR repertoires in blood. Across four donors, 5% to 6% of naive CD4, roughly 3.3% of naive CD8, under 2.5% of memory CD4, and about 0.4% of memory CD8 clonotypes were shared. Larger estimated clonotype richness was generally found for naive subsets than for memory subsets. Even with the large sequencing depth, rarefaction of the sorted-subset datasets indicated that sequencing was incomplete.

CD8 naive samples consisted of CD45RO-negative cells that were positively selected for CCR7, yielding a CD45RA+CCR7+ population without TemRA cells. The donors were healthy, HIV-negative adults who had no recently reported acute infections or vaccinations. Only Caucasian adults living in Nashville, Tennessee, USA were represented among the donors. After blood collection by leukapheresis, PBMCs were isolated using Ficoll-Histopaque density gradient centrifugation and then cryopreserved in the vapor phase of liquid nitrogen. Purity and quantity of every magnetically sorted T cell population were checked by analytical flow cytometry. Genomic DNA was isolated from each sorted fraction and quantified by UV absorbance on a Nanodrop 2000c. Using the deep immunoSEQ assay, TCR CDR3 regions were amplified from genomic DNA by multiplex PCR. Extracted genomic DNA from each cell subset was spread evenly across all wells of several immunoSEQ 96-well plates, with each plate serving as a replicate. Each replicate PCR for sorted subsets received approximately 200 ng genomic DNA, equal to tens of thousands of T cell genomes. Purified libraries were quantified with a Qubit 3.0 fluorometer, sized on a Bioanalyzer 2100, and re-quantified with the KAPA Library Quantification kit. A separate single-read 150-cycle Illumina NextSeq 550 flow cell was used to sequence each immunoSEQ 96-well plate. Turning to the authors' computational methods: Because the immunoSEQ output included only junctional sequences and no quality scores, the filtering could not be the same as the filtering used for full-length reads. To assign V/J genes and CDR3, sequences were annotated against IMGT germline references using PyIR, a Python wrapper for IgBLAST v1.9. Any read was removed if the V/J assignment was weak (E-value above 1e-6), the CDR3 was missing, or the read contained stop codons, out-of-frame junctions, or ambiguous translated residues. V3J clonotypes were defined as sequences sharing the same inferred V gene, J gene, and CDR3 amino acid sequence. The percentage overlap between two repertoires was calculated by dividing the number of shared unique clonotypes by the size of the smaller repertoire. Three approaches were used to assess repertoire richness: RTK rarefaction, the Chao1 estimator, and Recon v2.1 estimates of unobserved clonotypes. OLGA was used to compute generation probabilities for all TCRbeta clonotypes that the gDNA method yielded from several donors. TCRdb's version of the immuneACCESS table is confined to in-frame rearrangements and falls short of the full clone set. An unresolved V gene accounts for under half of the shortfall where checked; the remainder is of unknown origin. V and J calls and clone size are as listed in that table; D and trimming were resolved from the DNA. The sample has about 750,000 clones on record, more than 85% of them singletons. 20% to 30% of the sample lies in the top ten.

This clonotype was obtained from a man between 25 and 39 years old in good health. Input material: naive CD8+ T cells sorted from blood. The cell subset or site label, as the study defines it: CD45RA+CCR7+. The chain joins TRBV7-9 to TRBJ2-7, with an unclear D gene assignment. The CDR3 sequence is CASSHPTYSYEQYF. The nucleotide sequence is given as TGTGCCAGCAGCCATCCAACGTATAGCTACGAGCAGTACTTC.